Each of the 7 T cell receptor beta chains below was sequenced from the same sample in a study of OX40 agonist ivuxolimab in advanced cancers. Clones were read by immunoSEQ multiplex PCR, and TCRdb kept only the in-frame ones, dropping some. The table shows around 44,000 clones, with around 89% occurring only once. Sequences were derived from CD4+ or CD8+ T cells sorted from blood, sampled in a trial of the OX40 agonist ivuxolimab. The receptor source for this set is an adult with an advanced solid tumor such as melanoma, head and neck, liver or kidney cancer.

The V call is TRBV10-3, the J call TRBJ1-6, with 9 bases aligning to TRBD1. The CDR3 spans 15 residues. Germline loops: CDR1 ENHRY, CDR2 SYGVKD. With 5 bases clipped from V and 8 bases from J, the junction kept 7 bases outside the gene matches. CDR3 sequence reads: CAISPVDRGDSPLHF. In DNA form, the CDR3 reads TGTGCCATCAGTCCAGTGGACAGGGGAGATTCACCCCTCCACTTT.

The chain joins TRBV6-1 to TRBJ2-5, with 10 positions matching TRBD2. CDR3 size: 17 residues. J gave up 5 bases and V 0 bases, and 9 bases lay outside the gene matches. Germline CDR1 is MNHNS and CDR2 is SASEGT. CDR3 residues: CASSEAFDSGGTETQYF. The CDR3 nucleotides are TGTGCCAGCAGTGAAGCGTTTGATAGCGGGGGGACGGAGACCCAGTACTTC.

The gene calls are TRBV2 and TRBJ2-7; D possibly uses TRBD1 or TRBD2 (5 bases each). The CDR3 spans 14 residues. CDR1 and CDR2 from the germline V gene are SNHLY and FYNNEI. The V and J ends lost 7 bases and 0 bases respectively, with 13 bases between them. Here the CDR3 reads CASTRGASSYEQYF. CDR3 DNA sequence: TGTGCCAGCACGCGAGGGGCGAGCTCCTACGAGCAGTACTTC.

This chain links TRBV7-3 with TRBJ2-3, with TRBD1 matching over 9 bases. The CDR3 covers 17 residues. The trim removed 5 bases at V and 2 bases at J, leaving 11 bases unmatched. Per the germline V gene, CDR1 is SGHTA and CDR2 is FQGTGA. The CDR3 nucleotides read TGTGCCAGCAGCCCAACAGGGGGCCGAATTTCCACAGATACGCAGTATTTT. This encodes CASSPTGGRISTDTQYF.

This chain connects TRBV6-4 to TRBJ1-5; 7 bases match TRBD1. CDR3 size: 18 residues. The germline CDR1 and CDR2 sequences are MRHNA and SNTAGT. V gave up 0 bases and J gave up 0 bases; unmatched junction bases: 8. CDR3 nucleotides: TGTGCCAGCAGTGACTCCCCCGGGACAGTCTATAGCAATCAGCCCCAGCATTTT. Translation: CASSDSPGTVYSNQPQHF.

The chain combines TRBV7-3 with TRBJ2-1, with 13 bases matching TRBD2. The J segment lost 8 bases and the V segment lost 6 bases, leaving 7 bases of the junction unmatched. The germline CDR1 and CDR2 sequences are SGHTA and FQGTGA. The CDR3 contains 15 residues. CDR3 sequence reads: CASSIGLAGVDEQFF. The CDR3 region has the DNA TGTGCCAGCAGTATCGGACTAGCGGGGGTGGATGAGCAGTTCTTC.

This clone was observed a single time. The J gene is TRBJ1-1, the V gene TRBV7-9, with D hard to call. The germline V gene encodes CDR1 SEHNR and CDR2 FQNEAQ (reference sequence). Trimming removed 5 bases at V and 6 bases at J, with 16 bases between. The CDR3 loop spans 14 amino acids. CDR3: CASSPGSGDAEAFF. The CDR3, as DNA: TGTGCCAGCAGCCCCGGGTCGGGAGACGCTGAAGCTTTCTTT.